This TCR beta chain was captured by sequencing in a study of identical twins (dated by TCRdb to the mid-2010s). For the study in its entirety: The study deep-sequenced TCR alpha and beta repertoires from monozygotic twins, unrelated adults of various ages and cord blood to test whether fetal clonotypes persist. To rule out contamination, replicate twin experiments were performed at different times with different library preparation protocols. Paper-wide results and their limitations: Compared with coincidental sharing between unrelated individuals, an excess of low generation-probability sequences was observed among out-of-frame TCR alpha sequences shared between twins. Conclusions relied on cross-sectional statistical analysis, since the same donors could not be followed over many years. Excess twin sharing in beta out-of-frame sequences was weaker because fewer shared sequences lowered the signal-to-noise ratio. Zero-insertion analyses could be partly confounded by invariant T cells such as MAIT and iNKT, though diverse VJ usage argued against such confounding for most clonotypes. Fewer insertions were carried by abundant cord blood beta clonotypes; a weaker similar trend was observed in young adult naive repertoires, while no such trend was observed in memory repertoires. Recombination models systematically underestimated out-of-frame TCR alpha sharing in monozygotic twins but agreed with sharing between unrelated individuals.

Every donor in the study was a healthy Caucasian. Three unrelated non-twin adults were also sequenced: a male aged 18 to 30, a male aged 50 to 60 and a female aged 50 to 60. Miltenyi CD45RO+ enrichment and human naive T-cell isolation kits were used to isolate memory (CD45RO+) and naive T cells from PBMC. Libraries were built with 5' RACE. Sequencing used an Illumina HiSeq 2000. A universal primer binding site was added through template switching, and the final cDNA carried a unique molecular identifier so that TCR cDNA molecules could be counted accurately. Specific primers in the conserved constant-segment region were used to synthesize first-strand cDNA for the TCR alpha and beta chains. To control for contamination, each cDNA library was double barcoded with a SMART-Mk sample barcode plus Illumina barcodes. TruSeq adapter sequences, together with Illumina sample barcodes, were added in two successive PCR steps. TCR alpha and beta cDNA libraries were sequenced on the Illumina HiSeq platform with custom primers. In the authors' own workflow: Raw reads were processed with MiGEC to extract unique molecular identifiers, and MiXCR was used to determine CDR3 positions. Recombination models were inferred per individual with the repgenHMM and IGoR tools using an EM algorithm. Shared clonotypes were analyzed with the tcR package in R, and sharing was normalized by the product of cloneset sizes. To study raw recombination without the effects of thymic and clonal selection, out-of-frame nonproductive sequences were analyzed. TCRdb trimmed the raw reads at Q25, called clones with MiXCR and kept productive beta chains. Every CDR3 protein is listed once, alongside the most common genes and DNA of its rows. The V and J calls shown here were made by TCRdb, not taken from the authors' results. In all, the sample holds about 690,000 distinct CDR3 sequences, and 5.5% to 6.5% of those were seen once. The top ten clones comprise around 1.7% of the sample.

This clonotype has ten or more counts. Its recognized antigen is unknown. Nothing much larger sits one base from this clone, and base qualities are not available. Measured from the cysteine to the phenylalanine, the CDR3 is 14 residues long. The sequence is cut down to CDR3 DNA, 42 bases in frame from base 1. Deletion took 1 base off V and 2 bases off J, with a span of 10 bases between the germline ends. CDR1 and CDR2 are read off the germline V gene as SGHRS and YFSETQ. The specimen sequenced was naive T cells sorted from blood. Interpreted using the paper, the cell subset or site label stands for: cells isolated with a human naive T-cell isolation kit. The origin of this receptor is a man younger than 35 in good health. This sequence uses TRBV5-1 and TRBJ2-7, with the D gene tentatively TRBD1 or TRBD2, based on 5 matching bases in each. The CDR3 reads as follows: CASSLSGPTYEQYF. The nucleotide sequence reads as follows: TGCGCCAGCAGCTTGTCGGGACCCACCTACGAGCAGTACTTC.